A single sample is the source of the 21 T cell receptor beta chains below, sequenced in a study of T cells in Graves' hyperthyroidism and ophthalmopathy (dated by TCRdb to between 2019 and 2020). The method behind the library was multiplex PCR. This sample was sequenced with an Illumina HiSeq 2000. The TCR beta CDR3 regions were amplified from RNA transcripts. The first round of RT-PCR for the TCR CDR3 was performed with the HTBI primer set and the Qiagen OneStep RT-PCR kit. TCRdb ran its own pipeline on the public reads, namely fastp trimming at Q25 and MiXCR clone calling, and kept in-frame beta chains. CDR3 protein duplicates are merged, each entry listing the most common genes and DNA. This sample gives over 200,000 distinct CDR3 sequences in total; 17% of them show up just once. The ten most abundant clones make up approximately 50% of the sample. The specimen sequenced was blood. The receptors were sampled from a man aged 45-65 years with Graves' hyperthyroidism.

At least ten counts were recorded for this clonotype. This chain connects TRBV10-2 to TRBJ1-6, with D maybe TRBD1 (5 bases). The V gene lost 9 bases and the J gene lost 6 bases, with 15 bases spanning the gap. Germline lookup yields CDR1 WSHSY and CDR2 SAAADI. The CDR3 loop spans 14 amino acids. DNA for the CDR3: TGCGCCAGTGCGATACAAGGGGTTAATTCACCCCTCCACTTT. Residues: CASAIQGVNSPLHF.

The J gene is TRBJ1-1, the V gene TRBV30; 7 bases agree with TRBD1. Germline V gene data show CDR1 as GTSNPN and CDR2 as SVGIG (reference sequence). The J segment lost 4 bases and the V segment lost 2 bases, leaving 16 bases of the junction unmatched. The CDR3 is made up of 17 amino acids. The CDR3: CAWSRTTGRPLGTEAFF. The DNA of the CDR3 is TGTGCCTGGAGTCGTACGACAGGGCGGCCCTTGGGCACTGAAGCTTTCTTT. Based on the CDR3 plus reference TRBV30 and TRBJ1-1, the full variable domain is SQTIHQWPATLVQPVGSPLSLECTVEGTSNPNLYWYRQAAGRGLQLLFYSVGIGQISSEVPQNLSASRPQDRQFILSSKKLLLSDSGFYLCAWSRTTGRPLGTEAFFGQGTRLTVV.

There are many counts of this clonotype. The V gene is TRBV2, the J gene TRBJ2-5, with unresolved D. Deletions cut 5 bases from V and 1 base from J, with 11 bases between. This CDR3 is built from 14 residues. The germline V gene encodes CDR1 SNHLY and CDR2 FYNNEI. The CDR3 spells CASSTNWGQETQYF. The CDR3 bases are TGTGCCAGCAGTACCAACTGGGGCCAAGAGACCCAGTACTTC.

A single count supports this clonotype. V and J are TRBV28 and TRBJ1-5, with D possibly being TRBD1 (6 bases). The CDR3 loop spans 14 amino acids. Germline assignment: CDR1 MDHEN and CDR2 SYDVKM. The V end was cut by 6 bases, the J end by 4 bases, with 13 bases between. The CDR3 nucleotides read TGTGCCAGCAGACCGGACAGACTTAATCAGCCCCAGCATTTT. Encoded protein: CASRPDRLNQPQHF.

This clonotype showed up many times. The V and J genes are TRBV28 and TRBJ1-5; D gene unclear. The CDR3 has 12 residues. Trimming took off 6 bases at V and 6 bases at J, with 9 bases between the two ends. Germline CDR1 MDHEN, CDR2 SYDVKM. CDR3 protein: CASRLSTQPQHF. In DNA form, the CDR3 reads TGTGCCAGCAGATTGTCGACTCAGCCCCAGCATTTT.

This clonotype has only a few counts. In DNA form, the CDR3 reads TGCAGCGTTGGAGGGGGGACTAGCTCCATTCAGTACTTC. It is translated as CSVGGGTSSIQYF. J is TRBJ2-4 and V is TRBV29-1; 9 bases align to TRBD2. CDR3 size: 13 residues. Germline lookup yields CDR1 SQVTM and CDR2 ANQGSEA. The J segment lost 9 bases and the V segment lost 4 bases, leaving 7 bases of the junction unmatched. The whole variable domain, remainder taken from reference TRBV29-1 and TRBJ2-4, is SAVISQKPSRDICQRGTSLTIQCQVDSQVTMMFWYRQQPGQSLTLIATANQGSEATYESGFVIDKFPISRPNLTFSTLTVSNMSPEDSSIYLCSVGGGTSSIQYFGAGTRLSVL.

This clonotype showed up many times. Written as DNA, the CDR3 is TGCGCCAGCAGCTGGGGTCTAACGGGAGGTGGGGACAATGAGCAGTTCTTC. As protein: CASSWGLTGGGDNEQFF. The chain recombines TRBV5-1 with TRBJ2-1; TRBD2 agrees at 7 bases. V lost 3 bases to trimming and J lost 5 bases; unmatched junction nucleotides: 14. Germline CDR1 reads SGHRS; CDR2 reads YFSETQ. This CDR3 comprises 17 residues.

The V call is TRBV5-6, the J call TRBJ1-2; the match to TRBD1 covers 8 bases. CDR1 and CDR2 from the germline V gene are SGHDT and YYEEEE. With 3 bases clipped from V and 6 bases from J, the junction kept 7 bases outside the gene matches. The CDR3 length is 14 residues. This chain's CDR3 is CASSWGNRGDGYTF. In DNA, the CDR3 is TGTGCCAGCAGCTGGGGGAACAGGGGGGATGGCTACACCTTC.

This chain joins TRBV6-2 or TRBV6-3 and TRBJ2-1; 10 nucleotides align to TRBD2. The CDR3 loop spans 15 amino acids. The germline CDR1 and CDR2 sequences are MNHEY and SVGEGT. J gave up 7 bases and V 2 bases, and 5 bases lay outside the gene matches. In DNA, the CDR3 is TGTGCCAGCAGTTACGTAGCGGGAGGCCTTAATGAGCAGTTCTTC. It yields the protein CASSYVAGGLNEQFF.

This clonotype was observed many times. The chain employs TRBV5-1 and TRBJ2-1; D is undetermined. The CDR3 contains 11 residues. Per the germline V gene, CDR1 is SGHRS and CDR2 is YFSETQ. V lost 5 bases and J 9 bases, leaving 9 bases between the germline ends. This chain's CDR3 is CASSLRVEQFF. The CDR3 DNA sequence: TGCGCCAGCAGTCTACGGGTTGAGCAGTTCTTC.

This chain links TRBV6-1 with TRBJ1-4, with 7 bases fitting TRBD1. This CDR3 is 13 amino acids long. The V gene's germline CDR1 is MNHNS and CDR2 SASEGT. The trim removed 6 bases at V and 7 bases at J, leaving 5 bases unmatched. In nucleotides, the CDR3 is TGTGCCAGCAGACGACAGGGAGGTGAAAAACTGTTTTTT. Its protein is CASRRQGGEKLFF.

This clonotype was counted only a few times. The chain employs TRBV19 and TRBJ2-1, with D possibly TRBD2 on 5 matching bases. V lost 4 bases and J 2 bases, leaving 6 bases between the germline ends. The CDR3 spans 13 residues. CDR1 is LNHDA and CDR2 is SQIVND in the germline V gene (reference sequence). CDR3 sequence reads: CASSTGTYNEQFF. Here the CDR3 DNA reads TGTGCCAGTAGTACCGGGACCTACAATGAGCAGTTCTTC.

At least ten counts were recorded for this clonotype. This chain joins TRBV5-1 and TRBJ2-3; possible D gene TRBD2, 6 bases. Germline CDR1 is SGHRS and CDR2 is YFSETQ. This CDR3 is built from 13 residues. The V end was cut by 0 bases, the J end by 5 bases, with 7 bases between. The chain's CDR3 is CASSLGGEDTQYF. The CDR3 nucleotides read TGCGCCAGCAGCTTGGGGGGGGAAGATACGCAGTATTTT.

This clonotype was seen repeatedly, ten times or more. The chain recombines TRBV10-3 with TRBJ1-6; D call uncertain. The V and J ends lost 0 bases and 10 bases respectively, with 13 bases between them. This CDR3 comprises 15 residues. Germline CDR1 and CDR2: ENHRY and SYGVKD. CDR3 in amino acids: CAISESDPAGSPLHF. Written as DNA, the CDR3 is TGTGCCATCAGTGAGTCCGACCCGGCGGGATCACCCCTCCACTTT.

The genes are TRBV9 and TRBJ2-2, with D unclear. The germline V gene has CDR1 SGDLS and CDR2 YYNGEE. Between the trimmed V and J ends, which lost 3 bases and 1 base, there was a span of 7 bases. The CDR3 loop spans 14 amino acids. As DNA, the CDR3 is TGTGCCAGCAGCGCTCTCAGGAACACCGGGGAGCTGTTTTTT. It specifies CASSALRNTGELFF.

In this sample, this clonotype turned up many times. V usage is TRBV20-1 and J usage is TRBJ2-5; a weak D match, TRBD2 (7 bases). The V end was cut by 3 bases, the J end by 4 bases, with 12 bases between. The length of the CDR3 is 13 residues. Looked up from germline, CDR1 is DFQATT and CDR2 is SNEGSKA (reference sequence). The CDR3 spells CSASWGGRETQYF. The DNA for the CDR3 is TGCAGTGCTAGTTGGGGGGGCAGAGAGACCCAGTACTTC.

The CDR3 region has the DNA TGTGCCTGGAGTTCAGTAAGCGGGAGGGCGGATACGCAGTATTTT. This codes for CAWSSVSGRADTQYF. V gene TRBV30 combines with J gene TRBJ2-3, with 10 bases identical to TRBD2. CDR1 GTSNPN and CDR2 SVGIG come from the germline V gene (reference sequence). After removal of 2 bases from V and 6 bases from J, the junction contained 8 bases not matched to a gene. The CDR3 runs to 15 residues.

The rearrangement joins TRBV10-2 to TRBJ2-1; D gene ambiguous. The ends were cut back, 3 bases at V and 10 bases at J, with 7 bases in the middle. Germline V gives CDR1 WSHSY, CDR2 SAAADI. The CDR3 contains 11 residues. The DNA of the CDR3 is TGCGCCAGCAGTGACCTACAGGAGCAGTTCTTC. It codes for CASSDLQEQFF.

This clonotype was seen at least ten times. V gene TRBV5-1 combines with J gene TRBJ2-1, with a tentative D call TRBD2 (6 bases). The length of the CDR3 is 16 residues. Looked up from germline, CDR1 is SGHRS and CDR2 is YFSETQ. Trimming stripped 3 bases from V and 4 bases from J, with 17 bases between. CDR3 residues: CASSSSGAGNYNEQFF. The CDR3 nucleotides are TGCGCCAGCAGCTCCTCCGGGGCGGGAAATTACAATGAGCAGTTCTTC.

This clonotype has just a few counts. The DNA of the CDR3 is TGCAGCGGATTGACAGGGGGGTACACTGAAGCTTTCTTT. This sequence encodes CSGLTGGYTEAFF. This sequence joins TRBV29-1 and TRBJ1-1, with 9 bases lining up with TRBD1. The CDR3 has 13 residues. Germline CDR1 SQVTM, CDR2 ANQGSEA. Germline trimming cut 7 bases from V and 3 bases from J; bases unmatched to any gene: 6.

The rearrangement links TRBV18 to TRBJ2-1; D not resolved. CDR1 and CDR2 (germline): KGHSH, LQKENI. Trimming cost V 1 base and J 4 bases, with 11 bases left between them. The CDR3 consists of 15 residues. CDR3 sequence reads: CASSPHKGRYNEQFF. The CDR3 nucleotides are TGTGCCAGCTCACCACATAAGGGCCGGTACAATGAGCAGTTCTTC.